This TCR beta chain was found in a study of blood T cells in healthy people across ages. Study-wide results and caveats: The percentage of naive T cells correlated strongly with TCR beta diversity. Higher diversity, along with more naive CD4+ cells, distinguished long-lived donors from aged donors.

Samples each had at least 5.5 micrograms of total RNA extracted. Comments on this clonotype: Its antigen is unknown. A much larger clone is a single base away; this may be a read error.

A second PCR, run for roughly 7 to 12 cycles, used a sample-barcoded 5' primer plus a J-beta primer mix. A template-switch adaptor that had 12 random nucleotides put a tag on each cDNA molecule. TCRdb analysed the 5' RACE reads with MiXCR anew, one entry per CDR3 protein. The data contain hundreds of thousands of distinct CDR3 sequences, approximately 30% of them singletons. From germline, CDR1 is LGHDT and CDR2 YNNKEL (reference sequence). Trimming took 5 bases from V and 11 from J; bases not matched to a gene: 11. This CDR3 is built from 14 residues. The sequence came from a woman older than 75 in good health. What was sequenced was blood. The gene calls are TRBV3-1 and TRBJ2-5, with 10 bases lining up with TRBD2. As DNA, the CDR3 is TGTGCCAGCAGCTGGAGCGGGGGGGTCGGTGAGCAGTACTTC. Residues: CASSWSGGVGEQYF.